This is a list of T cell receptor beta chains from one sample in a study of beta chain features in type 1 diabetes. Sequencing used immunoSEQ multiplex PCR; TCRdb keeps in-frame clones, though not all of them. This table holds some 44,000 clones, over 50% found once. The sample comprised Tregs from blood. These TCRs come from a woman between 18 and 29 years old in good health. Both conserved end residues are part of each CDR3. Each record gives: clone size, J gene, V gene, D gene, CDR3 DNA, CDR3 protein. D genes are given only for firm matches. Size is omitted from some rows. Given values are once, few, many or a class for expanded clones.

clone size: few; J gene: TRBJ2-5; V gene: TRBV5-1; D gene: TRBD2; CDR3 DNA: TGCGCCAGCAGCCTCTTAGCGGGAGGGCGGGAGACCCAGTACTTC; CDR3 protein: CASSLLAGGRETQYF
clone size: .; J gene: TRBJ2-2; V gene: TRBV19; D gene: .; CDR3 DNA: TGTGCCAGTACCACCAAGGGGGGGGGCCGAACCGGGGAGCTGTTTTTT; CDR3 protein: CASTTKGGGRTGELFF
clone size: .; J gene: TRBJ2-2; V gene: TRBV6-1; D gene: .; CDR3 DNA: TGTGCCAGCAGTGAGCGGCAGGGGGGAGTAGGATCCGGGGAGCTGTTTTTT; CDR3 protein: CASSERQGGVGSGELFF
clone size: .; J gene: TRBJ2-1; V gene: TRBV7-3; D gene: TRBD2; CDR3 DNA: TGTGCCAGCAGCTCAGCGCCGGGCGTGGGCGGGAGTACCGGAAATGAGCAGTTCTTC; CDR3 protein: CASSSAPGVGGSTGNEQFF
clone size: .; J gene: TRBJ2-3; V gene: TRBV28; D gene: TRBD2; CDR3 DNA: TGTGCCAGCAGTTCTTATCTAGCGGGAGGGGAAGCAGATACGCAGTATTTT; CDR3 protein: CASSSYLAGGEADTQYF
clone size: .; J gene: TRBJ1-5; V gene: TRBV9; D gene: .; CDR3 DNA: TGTGCCAGCAGCGTAGGACCGGGGGATGGACAGCCCCAGCATTTT; CDR3 protein: CASSVGPGDGQPQHF
clone size: .; J gene: TRBJ2-3; V gene: TRBV6-5; D gene: TRBD1; CDR3 DNA: TGTGCCAGCAGTTCAGGACAGGGTCGTGGGCGAGATACGCAGTATTTT; CDR3 protein: CASSSGQGRGRDTQYF
clone size: few; J gene: TRBJ2-1; V gene: TRBV19; D gene: .; CDR3 DNA: TGTGCCAGTAGGCGTGGTAGCCTGGACTACAATGAGCAGTTCTTC; CDR3 protein: CASRRGSLDYNEQFF
clone size: .; J gene: TRBJ2-2; V gene: TRBV27; D gene: TRBD2; CDR3 DNA: TGTGCCAGCGCCCTGGGAGCGGGACTACCAGCCACCGGGGAGCTGTTTTTT; CDR3 protein: CASALGAGLPATGELFF
clone size: .; J gene: TRBJ1-5; V gene: TRBV6-5; D gene: .; CDR3 DNA: TGTGCCAGCAGTGCCTGGGGGCGGCAGCCCCAGCATTTT; CDR3 protein: CASSAWGRQPQHF
clone size: once; J gene: TRBJ2-2; V gene: TRBV18; D gene: .; CDR3 DNA: TGTGCCAGCTCACCCGGACTCAACACCGGGGAGCTGTTTTTT; CDR3 protein: CASSPGLNTGELFF
clone size: .; J gene: TRBJ1-2; V gene: TRBV4-1; D gene: .; CDR3 DNA: TGCGCCAGCAGCCTCCTCTCAGGCGACATTTATGGCTACACCTTC; CDR3 protein: CASSLLSGDIYGYTF
clone size: few; J gene: TRBJ2-1; V gene: TRBV7-2; D gene: TRBD2; CDR3 DNA: TGTGCCAGCAGCTTCCTAGCGGGAAAAGGTTTCTTC; CDR3 protein: CASSFLAGKGFF
clone size: .; J gene: TRBJ2-7; V gene: TRBV28; D gene: .; CDR3 DNA: TGTGCCAGCAGTTTTGCAGGATTGAGCTCCTACGAGCAGTACTTC; CDR3 protein: CASSFAGLSSYEQYF
clone size: few; J gene: TRBJ2-2; V gene: TRBV5-1; D gene: .; CDR3 DNA: TGCGCCAGCAGCCTGAGCGGGTTGTCCACCGGGGAGCTGTTTTTT; CDR3 protein: CASSLSGLSTGELFF
clone size: once; J gene: TRBJ2-1; V gene: TRBV5-1; D gene: TRBD2; CDR3 DNA: TGCGCCAGCAGACCCTTAGCGGGGATTAACTACAATGAGCAGTTCTTC; CDR3 protein: CASRPLAGINYNEQFF
clone size: .; J gene: TRBJ2-2; V gene: TRBV7-2; D gene: .; CDR3 DNA: TGTGCCAGCAGCAATCCATTCAGGGAATTGTTTTTT; CDR3 protein: CASSNPFRELFF
clone size: few; J gene: TRBJ2-1; V gene: TRBV6-1; D gene: .; CDR3 DNA: TGTGCCAGCAGGAGGGAGGTGGGAATCAATGAGCAGTTCTTC; CDR3 protein: CASRREVGINEQFF
clone size: few; J gene: TRBJ1-5; V gene: TRBV30; D gene: .; CDR3 DNA: TGTGCCTGGAGCGATATGGGAGGGAATCAGCCCCAGCATTTT; CDR3 protein: CAWSDMGGNQPQHF
clone size: .; J gene: TRBJ2-3; V gene: TRBV30; D gene: TRBD2; CDR3 DNA: TGTGCCTGGAGTGTCGGACTAGCGGAGGGTGATACGCAGTATTTT; CDR3 protein: CAWSVGLAEGDTQYF
clone size: .; J gene: TRBJ2-3; V gene: TRBV5-5; D gene: TRBD2; CDR3 DNA: TGTGCCAGCAGCTTGAGGCGACTAGCGGGAGTCCGAAACACAGATACGCAGTATTTT; CDR3 protein: CASSLRRLAGVRNTDTQYF
clone size: .; J gene: TRBJ2-7; V gene: TRBV7-9; D gene: .; CDR3 DNA: TGTGCCAGCAGCTTAGAGGGGGAGACATACTACGAGCAGTACTTC; CDR3 protein: CASSLEGETYYEQYF
clone size: .; J gene: TRBJ2-3; V gene: TRBV7-2; D gene: TRBD2; CDR3 DNA: TGTGCCAGCATCGACTCTCTCCTAGCGGGAGTAGGGTATTTT; CDR3 protein: CASIDSLLAGVGYF
clone size: .; J gene: TRBJ1-2; V gene: TRBV6-1; D gene: TRBD1; CDR3 DNA: TGTGCCAGCAGTGAATCGACAGGGGGCTCTTATGGCTACACCTTC; CDR3 protein: CASSESTGGSYGYTF
clone size: .; J gene: TRBJ1-2; V gene: TRBV19; D gene: .; CDR3 DNA: TGTGCCAGTATCCCGGACGGGATATTTAACTATGGCTACACCTTC; CDR3 protein: CASIPDGIFNYGYTF
clone size: .; J gene: TRBJ2-7; V gene: TRBV21-1; D gene: .; CDR3 DNA: TGTGCCAGCAGCAAAGCGGGGGGGCGCCGCTCCGAGCAGTACTTC; CDR3 protein: CASSKAGGRRSEQYF
clone size: .; J gene: TRBJ1-1; V gene: TRBV9; D gene: .; CDR3 DNA: TGTGCCAGCAGCGTATCCCTGGGGCAGGGGTCTGAAGCTTTCTTT; CDR3 protein: CASSVSLGQGSEAFF
clone size: .; J gene: TRBJ2-3; V gene: TRBV7-9; D gene: .; CDR3 DNA: TGTGCCAGCAGCATATCTACAGATACGCAGTATTTT; CDR3 protein: CASSISTDTQYF